This entry lists 10 T cell receptor beta chains sequenced from one sample in a study of T cell repertoires in cytomegalovirus infection (dated by TCRdb to between 2018 and 2021). TCRdb records Illumina HiSeq 1500 as the sequencer. Clones were called with MiXCR by TCRdb after fastp trimmed the public reads at Q25, and only in-frame beta chains were retained. For every CDR3 protein sequence, its rows merge into one entry that carries the most common genes and DNA. A total of around 310,000 distinct CDR3 sequences appear in this sample, about a sixth of them only once. The top ten constitute approximately 12% of the sample. Sequencing input: PBMCs. These receptors were taken from a human donor in good health (CMV status not recorded). Some clones in this sample may be carry-over from other donors' samples.

This clonotype was observed a single time. This chain links TRBV12-5 with TRBJ1-1; D is uncertain. The germline gives CDR1 LGHNT, CDR2 FRNRAP. With 0 bases removed from V and 3 bases from J, the gap between germline ends came to 11 bases. The CDR3 sequence is 15 residues long. As DNA, the CDR3 is TGTGCTAGTGGTTTGGTCCTGGGGAGGGACACTGAAGCTTTCTTT. Amino acids: CASGLVLGRDTEAFF.

This clonotype was found a few times. The CDR3 DNA sequence: TGTGCCAGCAAGGGGCATGAGCAGTTCTTC. Amino acids: CASKGHEQFF. The chain joins TRBV2 to TRBJ2-1, with a tentative D call TRBD1 (5 bases). Germline V gene sequence: CDR1 SNHLY, CDR2 FYNNEI. V was clipped by 7 bases and J by 8 bases, with 6 bases between them. The CDR3 runs 10 residues.

This rearrangement joins TRBV14 to TRBJ1-2, with 8 bases identical to TRBD1. The CDR3 runs 15 residues. After removal of 4 bases from V and 5 bases from J, the junction contained 9 bases not matched to a gene. The germline V gene encodes CDR1 SGHDN and CDR2 FVKESK. For the CDR3, the DNA is TGTGCCAGCAGCCTTACCGGACAGGGACGATATGGCTACACCTTC. Its translation is CASSLTGQGRYGYTF.

This clonotype was detected ten times or more. The chain has TRBV5-1 and TRBJ1-1, with D possibly matching TRBD1 (5 bases). This CDR3 is 13 amino acids long. With 7 bases removed from V and 1 base from J, the gap between germline ends came to 11 bases. Germline assignment: CDR1 SGHRS and CDR2 YFSETQ. CDR3 in DNA: TGCGCCAGCGCCCCAGGGACGAACACTGAAGCTTTCTTT. This gives the protein CASAPGTNTEAFF.

This clonotype was counted only a few times. The chain joins TRBV23-1 to TRBJ2-1; tentatively, D is TRBD1 or TRBD2 (6 bases each). TRBV23-1 is recorded as an ORF, its role being uncertain. Trimming stripped 3 bases from V and 0 bases from J, with 30 bases between. The CDR3 extends over 22 amino acids. This chain's CDR3 is CASSHSRSSGAVTSSSYNEQFF. The CDR3 coding sequence is TGCGCCAGCAGTCACTCCCGGTCCTCGGGGGCCGTAACTAGTAGCTCCTACAATGAGCAGTTCTTC.

This clonotype was picked up a small number of times. The chain has TRBV5-5 and TRBJ2-1, with TRBD2 matching over 8 bases. V was clipped by 4 bases and J by 0 bases; unmatched bases: 6. The CDR3 has 16 amino acids. CDR1 is SGHKS and CDR2 is YYEKEE in the germline V gene (reference sequence). The CDR3 nucleotides are TGTGCCAGCAGCGGACTAGCTCCGAGCTCCTACAATGAGCAGTTCTTC. It yields the protein CASSGLAPSSYNEQFF.

This clonotype has at least ten counts. The chain recombines TRBV4-2 with TRBJ2-1; unclear D gene. V was shortened by 0 bases and J by 4 bases, with 10 bases between the two germline ends. This CDR3 has 15 amino acids. CDR1 is LGHNA, CDR2 YNFKEQ, per germline. In nucleotides, the CDR3 is TGTGCCAGCAGCCAAGAAAGGGTTTTATACAATGAGCAGTTCTTC. Residues: CASSQERVLYNEQFF.

The chain recombines TRBV28 with TRBJ1-1; the D gene is possibly TRBD1 (5 bases). V was shortened by 5 bases and J by 4 bases, with 14 bases between the two germline ends. Looked up from germline, CDR1 is MDHEN and CDR2 is SYDVKM. The CDR3 totals 14 residues. CDR3 in amino acids: CASSLRDPGTEAFF. CDR3 DNA: TGTGCCAGCAGTCTCCGGGACCCGGGCACTGAAGCTTTCTTT.

This clonotype has a count of ten or more. The chain couples TRBV7-6 to TRBJ2-5; TRBD2 matches 10 bases. V shed 3 bases, J shed 2 bases, and the junction held 12 bases outside the gene matches. Germline CDR1 SGHVS, CDR2 FNYEAQ. This CDR3 is 18 amino acids long. The CDR3 coding sequence is TGTGCCAGCAGCTTCCCAAGCGGGGGGGCCATTAGGCAAGAGACCCAGTACTTC. Residues: CASSFPSGGAIRQETQYF.

This clonotype showed up just a few times. At one boundary the junction diverges from the germline segment, which might be a read error. J is TRBJ1-5 and V is TRBV4-3; D gene unclear. Germline V CDR1 and CDR2: LGHNA, YSLEER. This CDR3 region has 16 residues. CDR3 protein: CANSQDRAARNQPQHF. As DNA, the CDR3 is TGCGCCAACAGCCAAGATAGGGCAGCTCGGAATCAGCCCCAGCATTTT.